This passage covers 27 T cell receptor beta chains from one sample sequenced in a study of beta chain features in type 1 diabetes (dated by TCRdb to the late 2010s). Libraries were prepared through the immunoSEQ multiplex PCR assay. The High Capacity cDNA Reverse Transcription Kit was used to reverse transcribe all of the isolated RNA, meaning that expressed TCRB transcripts were what got sequenced. TCRdb obtained this table from immuneACCESS and retained in-frame rearrangements with V and J assigned. These tables miss some clones; where compared with another copy, unresolved V genes account for less than half of the shortfall, and the remainder is unexplained. The sample data list 150,000 to 190,000 clones, and 11% of these were observed just once. The ten largest clonotypes hold roughly 2% of the sample. Source material: central memory CD4+ T cells from blood. These receptors were taken from a man between 18 and 35 years old in good health.

This clone turned up a few times. This chain uses TRBV7-2 with TRBJ1-4; D not resolved. V lost 11 bases and J 0 bases, leaving 10 bases between the germline ends. Germline loops: CDR1 SGHTA, CDR2 FQGNSA. The length of the CDR3 is 13 residues. Here the CDR3 reads CASAGTTNEKLFF. CDR3 sequence (DNA): TGTGCCTCGGCGGGGACAACTAATGAAAAACTGTTTTTT.

In this sample, this clone turned up a few times. The chain combines TRBV6-6 with TRBJ1-1; 8 positions agree with TRBD1. The V gene's germline CDR1 is MNHNY and CDR2 SVGAGI (reference sequence). This CDR3 region has 14 residues. After removal of 5 bases from V and 5 bases from J, the junction contained 7 bases not matched to a gene. The DNA of the CDR3 is TGTGCCAGCAGTCGGACAGGGAGGGGAACTGAAGCTTTCTTT. It is translated as CASSRTGRGTEAFF.

V is TRBV5-4 and J is TRBJ2-7; no definite D call. This CDR3 region has 15 residues. Trimming removed 1 base from V and 0 bases from J, with 11 bases in between. CDR1 SGHNT and CDR2 YYREEE come from the germline V gene (reference sequence). The CDR3 DNA reads as TGTGCCAGCAGCTTGTCCAGTAGATACTCCTACGAGCAGTACTTC. Amino acids: CASSLSSRYSYEQYF.

The CDR3 here is CASSLGLAGIQQFF. The CDR3 nucleotides read TGTGCCAGCAGCTTAGGACTAGCGGGGATTCAGCAGTTCTTC. V is TRBV7-2 and J is TRBJ2-1, with TRBD2 identical over 11 bases. The CDR3 has 14 residues. J lost 11 bases, V lost 1 base, and 4 bases had no gene match. Germline V gene data show CDR1 as SGHTA and CDR2 as FQGNSA.

The genes are TRBV7-3 and TRBJ1-1; 11 bases map to TRBD1. Germline loops: CDR1 SGHTA, CDR2 FQGTGA. Trimming cost V 4 bases and J 11 bases; bases outside gene matches: 6. This CDR3 has 13 residues. The CDR3 bases are TGTGCCAGCAGCTCGAGGACAGGGGGCAATGCTTTCTTT. Its translation is CASSSRTGGNAFF.

V and J are TRBV5-1 and TRBJ2-7; D tentatively reads TRBD1 or TRBD2 (5 bases each). From germline, CDR1 is SGHRS and CDR2 YFSETQ. V was shortened by 5 bases and J by 2 bases, with 11 bases between the two germline ends. This CDR3 contains 13 residues. In DNA, the CDR3 is TGCGCCAGCAGGGTCGGGGCCGCCTACGAGCAGTACTTC. Translation gives CASRVGAAYEQYF.

CDR3 amino acids: CASSPGTFATEAFF. The CDR3 DNA is TGTGCCAGCAGTCCCGGGACTTTTGCCACTGAAGCTTTCTTT. The chain employs TRBV28 and TRBJ1-1; D is possibly TRBD1 (5 bases). This CDR3 is 14 amino acids long. Germline-derived CDR1 and CDR2 are MDHEN and SYDVKM. The germline V and J ends were trimmed by 5 bases and 4 bases, with 14 bases remaining between them.

This clone was detected a few times. V gene TRBV9 combines with J gene TRBJ2-5; 7 nucleotides match TRBD2. The V segment lost 0 bases and the J segment 5 bases; nucleotides outside the gene matches: 10. CDR3 size: 16 residues. In germline, CDR1 is SGDLS, CDR2 YYNGEE. The CDR3 nucleotides are TGTGCCAGCAGCGTAGGCCTAGCGGCGATTATGGAGACCCAGTACTTC. Its translation: CASSVGLAAIMETQYF.

The chain uses TRBV5-8 and TRBJ1-5; unclear D gene. The V and J ends lost 4 bases and 1 base respectively, with 18 bases between them. CDR1 SGHTS and CDR2 YDEGEE come from the germline V gene. The CDR3 covers 17 residues. CDR3 in DNA: TGTGCCAGCAGCGACCGACAAGCTTGGGCCAGCAATCAGCCCCAGCATTTT. Its translation is CASSDRQAWASNQPQHF.

V gene TRBV29-1 combines with J gene TRBJ1-3; no clear D. The CDR3 covers 13 residues. Per the germline V gene, CDR1 is SQVTM and CDR2 is ANQGSEA. V gave up 3 bases and J gave up 5 bases, with 11 bases separating them. The CDR3 nucleotides read TGCAGCGTTGAGGGCCGGTCCCGAAACACCATATATTTT. Translating gives CSVEGRSRNTIYF.

A note on this clone: This sample includes further DNA sequences coding for the same CDR3. Here the CDR3 DNA reads TGCGCCAGCAGCTTGGCGGCTAGCGGGACCACAGATACGCAGTATTTT. Its protein is CASSLAASGTTDTQYF. The J gene is TRBJ2-3, the V gene TRBV5-1; 9 nucleotides agree with TRBD2. The CDR3 contains 16 residues. V shed 0 bases, J shed 2 bases, and the junction held 4 bases outside the gene matches. Per germline, CDR1 SGHRS and CDR2 YFSETQ.

This clone was recorded a few times. This chain links TRBV7-2 with TRBJ1-4; the D gene is possibly TRBD1 (5 bases). The CDR3 runs to 13 residues. CDR1 and CDR2 from the germline V gene are SGHTA and FQGNSA. V dropped 5 bases and J dropped 7 bases, with 11 bases sitting between them. This CDR3 reads CASSERGREKLFF. The CDR3 DNA follows: TGTGCCAGCAGCGAGAGGGGCCGTGAAAAACTGTTTTTT. The variable domain in full, completed from reference TRBV7-2 and TRBJ1-4, reads GAGVSQSPSNKVTEKGKDVELRCDPISGHTALYWYRQSLGQGLEFLIYFQGNSAPDKSGLPSDRFSAERTGGSVSTLTIQRTQQEDSAVYLCASSERGREKLFFGSGTQLSVL.

This clone was detected only a few times. The chain couples TRBV15 to TRBJ2-2; D is uncertain. Germline lookup yields CDR1 LNHNV and CDR2 YYDKDF (reference sequence). V was clipped by 5 bases and J by 5 bases, with 15 bases between them. CDR3 length: 15 residues. This CDR3 is CATSPRWVETGELFF. In nucleotides, the CDR3 is TGTGCCACCAGCCCTCGGTGGGTGGAAACCGGGGAGCTGTTTTTT.

The CDR3 is CASSTTGAAGELFF. DNA for the CDR3: TGTGCCAGCAGCACCACAGGGGCGGCCGGGGAGCTGTTTTTT. This chain joins TRBV7-2 and TRBJ2-2; TRBD1 matches at 7 bases. The V gene's germline CDR1 is SGHTA and CDR2 FQGNSA. This CDR3 is 14 amino acids long. The ends lost 5 bases at V and 6 bases at J; junction bases unmatched: 6.

This clone was seen more than once but under ten times. The chain joins TRBV29-1 to TRBJ2-7; D unclear. Germline V gene data show CDR1 as SQVTM and CDR2 as ANQGSEA. There are 14 residues in the CDR3. V was cut by 3 bases and J by 0 bases, with 12 bases left in between. DNA of the CDR3: TGCAGCGTTGATGGCGCCTCCAGCTCCTACGAGCAGTACTTC. It specifies CSVDGASSSYEQYF.

This clone was seen more than once but under ten times. V and J are TRBV4-3 and TRBJ2-1; 14 bases fit TRBD2. This CDR3 is 16 amino acids long. V was pared by 8 bases and J by 9 bases, with 12 bases of the junction left unmatched. Germline CDR1 reads LGHNA; CDR2 reads YSLEER. The CDR3 nucleotides read TGCGCCAGCCGCTTAGGGACTAGCGGGAGTGTGGGTGAGCAGTTCTTC. It specifies CASRLGTSGSVGEQFF.

Remarks on this clone: Mismatch with germline at one junction end may stem from a read error. The chain uses TRBV14 and TRBJ2-3; TRBD1 aligns across 7 bases. This CDR3 has 15 amino acids. Germline CDR1 is SGHDN and CDR2 is FVKESK. DNA for the CDR3: TGTGCCAGCAGCCAGAACCTCCTACAGGGGCAAACTGTGAATTTT. It specifies CASSQNLLQGQTVNF.

V usage is TRBV7-9 and J usage is TRBJ2-1; no firm D call. The CDR3 extends over 12 amino acids. Trimming took off 3 bases at V and 7 bases at J, with 7 bases between the two ends. CDR1 is SEHNR, CDR2 FQNEAQ, per germline (reference sequence). The CDR3 spells CASSFMNNEQFF. CDR3 nucleotide sequence: TGTGCCAGCAGCTTTATGAATAATGAGCAGTTCTTC.

This clone was detected a few times. The chain couples TRBV18 to TRBJ1-5, with 7 bases that match TRBD1. CDR3 length equals 15 residues. The J segment lost 0 bases and the V segment lost 6 bases, leaving 5 bases of the junction unmatched. Germline V gives CDR1 KGHSH, CDR2 LQKENI. In nucleotides, the CDR3 is TGTGCCAGCTCGGGACAGCACCATAGCAATCAGCCCCAGCATTTT. This translates into CASSGQHHSNQPQHF.

This clone was picked up a small number of times. This chain joins TRBV7-9 and TRBJ2-5; TRBD1 matches at 7 bases. V lost 1 base to trimming and J lost 3 bases; unmatched junction nucleotides: 2. CDR3 length equals 14 residues. Germline V gives CDR1 SEHNR, CDR2 FQNEAQ (reference sequence). CDR3 coding DNA: TGTGCCAGCAGCTTAGGAACAGGGGAAGAGACCCAGTACTTC. This codes for CASSLGTGEETQYF.

J is TRBJ2-2 and V is TRBV9, with 7 bases that match TRBD2. J lost 6 bases, V lost 2 bases, and 10 bases had no gene match. Germline V lookup: CDR1 SGDLS, CDR2 YYNGEE. The CDR3 runs to 16 residues. The DNA for the CDR3 is TGTGCCAGCAGCGTTAGGGTAGCGGGCGCCGCCGGGGAGCTGTTTTTT. Its protein is CASSVRVAGAAGELFF.

The rearrangement uses TRBV7-2 and TRBJ2-7; unclear D gene. The CDR3 has 13 amino acids. CDR1 is SGHTA, CDR2 FQGNSA, per germline. V lost 8 bases to trimming and J lost 3 bases, with 14 bases between them. In nucleotides, the CDR3 is TGTGCCAGCGGGAACTCTCCCCACTACGAGCAGTACTTC. This encodes CASGNSPHYEQYF.

This clone was observed a few times. The V gene is TRBV18, the J gene TRBJ2-5, with 7 bases identical to TRBD1. Gene TRBJ2-7 matches the end of the DNA better, so the J call may be wrong. This CDR3 has 17 amino acids. The germline gives CDR1 KGHSH, CDR2 LQKENI. The CDR3 region has the DNA TGTGCCAGCTCACAGCTGACCGACAGGGCCTATTCCTACGAGCAGTACTTC. It is translated as CASSQLTDRAYSYEQYF.

This clone was observed a few times. The chain couples TRBV7-2 to TRBJ2-3; D is unresolved. Germline assignment: CDR1 SGHTA and CDR2 FQGNSA. The CDR3 extends over 13 amino acids. V lost 3 bases, J lost 0 bases, and 4 bases lay in between. CDR3 in amino acids: CASSFSSTDTQYF. The CDR3 DNA is TGTGCCAGCAGCTTTTCTAGCACAGATACGCAGTATTTT.

In its sample, this clone was seen a few times. The chain has TRBV6-5 and TRBJ1-2; the D gene is possibly TRBD1 (5 bases). This CDR3 has 12 amino acids. Germline V gene sequence: CDR1 MNHEY, CDR2 SVGAGI. V was clipped by 4 bases and J by 4 bases, with 7 bases between them. The CDR3 bases are TGTGCCAGCAGTTCACAGGCCTATGGCTACACCTTC. This sequence encodes CASSSQAYGYTF.

This clone appeared a few times. V is TRBV28 and J is TRBJ2-1; D is undetermined. The germline gives CDR1 MDHEN, CDR2 SYDVKM. Trimming removed 2 bases at V and 4 bases at J, with 9 bases between. The CDR3 is 14 amino acids. In DNA form, the CDR3 reads TGTGCCAGCAGTTTACCAGGAGATTACAATGAGCAGTTCTTC. The encoded protein is CASSLPGDYNEQFF. Full variable domain (outside the CDR3, taken from reference TRBV28 and TRBJ2-1): DVKVTQSSRYLVKRTGEKVFLECVQDMDHENMFWYRQDPGLGLRLIYFSYDVKMKEKGDIPEGYSVSREKKERFSLILESASTNQTSMYLCASSLPGDYNEQFFGPGTRLTVL.

This CDR3 reads CASSLDRKNTEAFF. As DNA, the CDR3 is TGTGCCAGCAGCTTAGACCGGAAGAACACTGAAGCTTTCTTT. J is TRBJ1-1 and V is TRBV7-3; no clear D. Deletions cut 2 bases from V and 1 base from J, with 8 bases between. The germline V gene encodes CDR1 SGHTA and CDR2 FQGTGA. The CDR3 is made up of 14 amino acids.